This T cell receptor (beta chain) was captured by sequencing in a study of T cell responses to AZD1222 COVID-19 vaccine. General observations from the study: Per reports, nearly half of all spike-specific TCRs target regions that are unmutated in variants.

Data came from immunoSEQ multiplex PCR; TCRdb stores just in-frame clones and leaves some out. The sample lists around 130,000 clones; 90% to 95% were seen once. As for this clone: The antigen is undetermined.

The CDR3 is 18 amino acids. Germline V lookup: CDR1 MNHEY, CDR2 SMNVEV (reference sequence). V lost 5 bases and J lost 0, with 20 bases in between. The sample in question was peripheral blood, obtained 28 days after the second AZD1222 dose. The clonotype was recovered from an adult who received the AZD1222 COVID-19 vaccine. This chain links TRBV27 with TRBJ1-5, with D possibly being TRBD1 (5 bases). Written as DNA, the CDR3 is TGTGCCAGCAGTCCGCTGGACGGAACCGGGGGTAGCAATCAGCCCCAGCATTTT. Its translation: CASSPLDGTGGSNQPQHF.